Shown below are 27 T cell receptor beta chains from a single sample sequenced in a study of OX40 agonist ivuxolimab in advanced cancers. Measured with immunoSEQ multiplex PCR; TCRdb has only the in-frame clones, and not every one. The sample has around 88,000 clones, 92% seen once. Sequences were derived from CD4+ or CD8+ T cells sorted from blood, sampled in a trial of the OX40 agonist ivuxolimab. These receptors were obtained from an adult with an advanced solid tumor such as melanoma, head and neck, liver or kidney cancer.

The V gene is TRBV27, the J gene TRBJ2-7; D not certain. Trimming shortened V by 1 base and J by 2 bases, and 9 bases separated the two germline ends. Looked up from germline, CDR1 is MNHEY and CDR2 is SMNVEV (reference sequence). This CDR3 is 14 amino acids long. The CDR3 DNA reads TGTGCCAGCAGTTTATTCCAGGAGACCTACGAGCAGTACTTC. Translation: CASSLFQETYEQYF.

This rearrangement joins TRBV11-2 to TRBJ2-7; D call uncertain. Germline assignment: CDR1 SGHAT and CDR2 FQNNGV. This CDR3 is 13 amino acids long. Trimming removed 5 bases from V and 3 bases from J, with 11 bases in between. In DNA, the CDR3 is TGTGCCAGCAGCACGGTGGTAAGCTACGAGCAGTACTTC. Translated: CASSTVVSYEQYF.

The chain couples TRBV30 to TRBJ1-4, with a weak D call TRBD1 (6 bases). The V end lost 1 base, the J end lost 2 bases, and 14 bases lay between the germline ends. Germline loops: CDR1 GTSNPN, CDR2 SVGIG (reference sequence). This CDR3 comprises 16 residues. CDR3 DNA sequence: TGTGCCTGGAGTGGGAAGGGTACAGGGACTAATGAAAAACTGTTTTTT. Translation: CAWSGKGTGTNEKLFF.

J is TRBJ2-5 and V is TRBV2; tentatively, D is TRBD1 or TRBD2 (6 bases each). V dropped 6 bases and J dropped 3 bases, with 23 bases sitting between them. The germline CDR1 and CDR2 sequences are SNHLY and FYNNEI. The CDR3 is made up of 17 amino acids. The CDR3 DNA follows: TGTGCCAGCAGGCCGAGGGGGGTGGTTGGTCTAAAAGAGACCCAGTACTTC. Residues: CASRPRGVVGLKETQYF.

The chain carries TRBV4-1 and TRBJ2-7, with a weak D call TRBD1 (7 bases). Germline V CDR1 and CDR2: MGHRA, YSYEKL. The V end lost 3 bases, the J end lost 3 bases, and 18 bases lay between the germline ends. This CDR3 has 16 residues. CDR3 amino acids: CASSQSAGQLLYEQYF. In nucleotides, the CDR3 is TGCGCCAGCAGCCAGTCTGCGGGACAGCTACTCTACGAGCAGTACTTC.

The rearrangement uses TRBV7-3 and TRBJ2-2; TRBD1 matches at 7 bases. The ends lost 4 bases at V and 5 bases at J; junction bases unmatched: 7. In germline, CDR1 is SGHTA, CDR2 FQGTGA. CDR3 length equals 15 residues. CDR3 sequence reads: CASSSQGQLTGELFF. The DNA of the CDR3 is TGTGCCAGCAGCTCTCAGGGACAGTTAACCGGGGAGCTGTTTTTT.

The chain employs TRBV6-1 and TRBJ2-3, with a weak D call TRBD1 (6 bases). V dropped 5 bases and J dropped 6 bases, with 15 bases sitting between them. The CDR3 extends over 14 amino acids. Germline CDR1 is MNHNS and CDR2 is SASEGT. The CDR3 region is CASSLWTALDTQYF. CDR3 nucleotides: TGTGCCAGCAGTTTATGGACAGCTTTGGATACGCAGTATTTT.

This clone was counted only a few times. V gene TRBV10-3 combines with J gene TRBJ1-5; a weak D match, TRBD1 (6 bases). The CDR3 has 13 amino acids. Deletions cut 6 bases from V and 3 bases from J, with 9 bases between. Germline-derived CDR1 and CDR2 are ENHRY and SYGVKD. This CDR3 reads CAISGGANQPQHF. In DNA form, the CDR3 reads TGTGCCATCAGCGGGGGGGCCAATCAGCCCCAGCATTTT.

The chain combines TRBV6-4 with TRBJ1-1; D is unclear. The CDR3 covers 13 residues. CDR1 and CDR2 (germline): MRHNA, SNTAGT. V was clipped by 5 bases and J by 1 base, with 8 bases between them. This CDR3 is CASSIGRNTEAFF. Here the CDR3 DNA reads TGTGCCAGCAGTATCGGAAGGAACACTGAAGCTTTCTTT.

This chain joins TRBV30 and TRBJ2-7; TRBD1 or TRBD2 may be the D gene (5 bases each). V was pared by 3 bases and J by 5 bases, with 20 bases between. The CDR3 sequence is 15 residues long. Looked up from germline, CDR1 is GTSNPN and CDR2 is SVGIG (reference sequence). The CDR3 sequence: CAWRAGARLSDEQYF. The CDR3 DNA sequence: TGTGCCTGGAGGGCCGGGGCACGGCTCAGCGACGAGCAGTACTTC.

The CDR3 coding sequence is TGTGCCAGCAGTGATAACTATGGCTACACCTTC. Translated, it gives CASSDNYGYTF. The chain is built from TRBV2 and TRBJ1-2; D is uncertain. Germline V lookup: CDR1 SNHLY, CDR2 FYNNEI. CDR3 length equals 11 residues. With 3 bases removed from V and 1 base from J, the gap between germline ends came to 0 bases. The whole variable domain, filled in from reference TRBV2 and TRBJ1-2, reads EPEVTQTPSHQVTQMGQEVILRCVPISNHLYFYWYRQILGQKVEFLVSFYNNEISEKSEIFDDQFSVERPDGSNFTLKIRSTKLEDSAMYFCASSDNYGYTFGSGTRLTVV.

Here the CDR3 reads CASSLQGGVANEKLFF. In DNA form, the CDR3 reads TGTGCCAGCAGCTTACAGGGTGGGGTAGCTAATGAAAAACTGTTTTTT. The chain carries TRBV7-2 and TRBJ1-4; D might be TRBD1 (5 bases). Germline loops: CDR1 SGHTA, CDR2 FQGNSA. The CDR3 length is 16 residues. Trimming left V 2 bases short and J 3 bases short, with 13 bases between.

Only one count was recorded for this clone. This sequence joins TRBV2 and TRBJ2-3; TRBD2 aligns across 8 bases. The CDR3 has 16 residues. The germline V gene encodes CDR1 SNHLY and CDR2 FYNNEI. The V segment lost 5 bases and the J segment 3 bases; nucleotides outside the gene matches: 10. The CDR3 loop is CASSRNGRAVTDTQYF. CDR3 coding DNA: TGTGCCAGCAGTCGAAACGGGAGGGCGGTGACAGATACGCAGTATTTT.

V is TRBV6-5 and J is TRBJ1-3; D is unclear. V lost 0 bases and J 3 bases, leaving 12 bases between the germline ends. CDR3 length equals 16 residues. Germline lookup yields CDR1 MNHEY and CDR2 SVGAGI. This CDR3 is CASSYSRGPGGNTIYF. The CDR3 nucleotides are TGTGCCAGCAGTTACTCAAGAGGACCTGGTGGAAACACCATATATTTT.

This clone was seen once. The chain carries TRBV30 and TRBJ1-2; 8 bases map to TRBD1. This CDR3 has 13 amino acids. CDR1 and CDR2 from the germline V gene are GTSNPN and SVGIG (reference sequence). V shed 3 bases and J 4 bases; nucleotides not matched to a gene: 4. CDR3 loop: CAWSGTGVYGYTF. The DNA of the CDR3 is TGTGCCTGGAGCGGGACAGGCGTCTATGGCTACACCTTC.

This rearrangement joins TRBV29-1 to TRBJ1-4, with D hard to call. Germline CDR1 reads SQVTM; CDR2 reads ANQGSEA. V lost 6 bases, J lost 8 bases, and 13 bases lay in between. The CDR3 length is 12 residues. The DNA for the CDR3 is TGCAGCGTAGGGCTCAGCGGGGAAAAACTGTTTTTT. Its protein product is CSVGLSGEKLFF.

The CDR3 loop reads CASAPDLSSTDTQYF. CDR3 in DNA: TGTGCCAGCGCCCCGGACTTATCTAGCACAGATACGCAGTATTTT. The gene calls are TRBV7-3 and TRBJ2-3; tentatively, D is TRBD2 (5 bases). The CDR3 runs to 15 residues. Germline CDR1 reads SGHTA; CDR2 reads FQGTGA. V shed 8 bases and J shed 0 bases, with 15 bases lying between them.

The genes are TRBV30 and TRBJ2-1; the D gene is possibly TRBD2 (6 bases). Germline lookup yields CDR1 GTSNPN and CDR2 SVGIG (reference sequence). The CDR3 loop spans 15 amino acids. V shed 4 bases and J shed 2 bases, with 15 bases lying between them. The CDR3 loop is CAWTPDGGPYNEQFF. The DNA of the CDR3 is TGTGCCTGGACCCCCGACGGGGGACCCTACAATGAGCAGTTCTTC. The whole variable domain, remainder taken from reference TRBV30 and TRBJ2-1, is SQTIHQWPATLVQPVGSPLSLECTVEGTSNPNLYWYRQAAGRGLQLLFYSVGIGQISSEVPQNLSASRPQDRQFILSSKKLLLSDSGFYLCAWTPDGGPYNEQFFGPGTRLTVL.

The chain has TRBV5-1 and TRBJ1-1, with 12 bases identical to TRBD1. This CDR3 contains 17 residues. The V segment lost 0 bases and the J segment 4 bases; nucleotides outside the gene matches: 7. CDR1 is SGHRS and CDR2 is YFSETQ in the germline V gene. CDR3: CASSLAGTGGLGTEAFF. The CDR3, as DNA: TGCGCCAGCAGCTTGGCCGGGACAGGGGGCTTGGGCACTGAAGCTTTCTTT.

This sequence joins TRBV19 and TRBJ1-2; the D gene is possibly TRBD1 (5 bases). Per germline, CDR1 LNHDA and CDR2 SQIVND (reference sequence). The CDR3 spans 14 residues. Trimming took off 1 base at V and 2 bases at J, with 8 bases between the two ends. CDR3 loop: CASSIGGRNYGYTF. In DNA, the CDR3 is TGTGCCAGTAGTATAGGGGGACGGAACTATGGCTACACCTTC.

This chain uses TRBV19 with TRBJ2-5; 9 nucleotides align to TRBD1. V shed 5 bases, J shed 5 bases, and the junction held 9 bases outside the gene matches. CDR3 size: 15 residues. Germline assignment: CDR1 LNHDA and CDR2 SQIVND (reference sequence). CDR3 loop: CASSRGTGTGETQYF. For the CDR3, the DNA is TGTGCCAGTAGTCGAGGGACAGGGACGGGGGAGACCCAGTACTTC.

The chain has TRBV7-9 and TRBJ1-2; no clear D. Germline assignment: CDR1 SEHNR and CDR2 FQNEAQ (reference sequence). The length of the CDR3 is 13 residues. Trimming removed 2 bases at V and 4 bases at J, with 8 bases between. The CDR3 region is CASSLWVGYGYTF. CDR3 coding DNA: TGTGCCAGCAGCTTATGGGTCGGCTATGGCTACACCTTC.

The rearrangement uses TRBV7-6 and TRBJ1-6; D is uncertain. Per germline, CDR1 SGHVS and CDR2 FNYEAQ. V was pared by 3 bases and J by 6 bases, with 15 bases between. The CDR3 runs 16 residues. The CDR3 DNA sequence: TGTGCCAGCAGCTTTCAAACAGCTGCCCTTAATTCACCCCTCCACTTT. This encodes CASSFQTAALNSPLHF.

The chain has TRBV5-1 and TRBJ1-4, with D maybe TRBD1 (5 bases). The CDR3 covers 15 residues. Germline V gene lookup returns CDR1 SGHRS and CDR2 YFSETQ. The V gene lost 4 bases and the J gene lost 0 bases, with 10 bases spanning the gap. Here the CDR3 reads CASSRDLATNEKLFF. DNA of the CDR3: TGCGCCAGCAGCAGGGACCTTGCAACTAATGAAAAACTGTTTTTT.

This clone was recorded once. This chain joins TRBV5-4 and TRBJ2-3, with D tentatively TRBD1 or TRBD2 (6 bases each). Per the germline V gene, CDR1 is SGHNT and CDR2 is YYREEE (reference sequence). The V and J ends lost 0 bases and 6 bases respectively, with 14 bases between them. The CDR3 length is 15 residues. CDR3 sequence reads: CASSLGGTQGDTQYF. As DNA, the CDR3 is TGTGCCAGCAGCTTGGGTGGGACTCAGGGGGATACGCAGTATTTT.

The rearrangement links TRBV10-3 to TRBJ1-2; D call uncertain. Trimming left V 0 bases short and J 1 base short, with 9 bases between. The CDR3 length is 15 residues. Germline lookup yields CDR1 ENHRY and CDR2 SYGVKD. This chain's CDR3 is CAISESRPNNYGYTF. CDR3 sequence (DNA): TGTGCCATCAGTGAGTCTCGCCCAAATAACTATGGCTACACCTTC.

The chain couples TRBV11-3 to TRBJ1-1; no reliable D call. The CDR3 has 13 residues. With 1 base removed from V and 8 bases from J, the gap between germline ends came to 11 bases. The V gene's germline CDR1 is SGHNT and CDR2 YENEEA. CDR3 region: CASSLVGGGEAFF. The CDR3 region has the DNA TGTGCCAGCAGCTTAGTAGGAGGAGGGGAAGCTTTCTTT.